The 12 T cell receptor beta chains given below trace back to one sample, sequenced in a study of blood T cell repertoires in COVID-19. Assay used: immunoSEQ multiplex PCR; TCRdb lists only in-frame clones, some missing. Seen here are about 260,000 clones, roughly 88% observed once, and the top ten hold roughly 2%. The specimen was PBMCs or T cells enriched from blood (not recorded which). The receptors were sampled from a woman between 45 and 65 years old who had recovered from COVID-19.

CDR3 in DNA: TGTGCCAGCAGCCGTGACTGGGTAGGGGTCTACGAGCAGTACTTC. It codes for CASSRDWVGVYEQYF. The rearrangement uses TRBV5-6 and TRBJ2-7, with D tentatively TRBD1 (5 bases). The CDR3 consists of 15 residues. The germline gives CDR1 SGHDT, CDR2 YYEEEE. The V end was cut by 4 bases, the J end by 3 bases, with 17 bases between.

The chain has TRBV6-1 and TRBJ1-5; TRBD1 might be the D (5 bases). Germline V gene data show CDR1 as MNHNS and CDR2 as SASEGT. With 3 bases removed from V and 1 base from J, the gap between germline ends came to 13 bases. The CDR3 contains 16 residues. CDR3 sequence: CASSDRGRLSNQPQHF. In nucleotides, the CDR3 is TGTGCCAGCAGTGACCGGGGGAGACTGAGCAATCAGCCCCAGCATTTT.

CDR3 DNA sequence: TGTGCCAGCAGTCCAGGGACAGACTACACTGAAGCTTTCTTT. It translates to CASSPGTDYTEAFF. The chain couples TRBV6-5 to TRBJ1-1, with 7 bases that match TRBD1. Germline CDR1 reads MNHEY; CDR2 reads SVGAGI. With 5 bases clipped from V and 3 bases from J, the junction kept 6 bases outside the gene matches. The CDR3 extends over 14 amino acids.

The V gene is TRBV5-1, the J gene TRBJ1-6; 9 bases match TRBD1. CDR1 is SGHRS and CDR2 is YFSETQ in the germline V gene. This CDR3 contains 14 residues. Losses at the gene ends were 5 bases for V and 5 bases for J; bases not matched to a gene: 2. The CDR3 here is CASRRTGDNSPLHF. The CDR3 DNA reads TGCGCCAGCAGGCGGACAGGGGATAATTCACCCCTCCACTTT.

The chain links TRBV2 to TRBJ2-4; 7 bases are shared with TRBD1. This CDR3 is built from 14 residues. V lost 7 bases, J lost 1 base, and 4 bases stayed unmatched. The germline CDR1 and CDR2 sequences are SNHLY and FYNNEI. The CDR3 protein is CASNPQGAKNIQYF. The CDR3, as DNA: TGTGCCAGCAACCCACAGGGGGCCAAAAACATTCAGTACTTC.

V is TRBV19 and J is TRBJ1-4; 9 bases fit TRBD1. With V trimmed by 6 bases and J by 7 bases, 6 bases remained unmatched. Germline V gene data show CDR1 as LNHDA and CDR2 as SQIVND (reference sequence). The length of the CDR3 is 14 residues. CDR3 region: CASRQQGAVEKLFF. DNA of the CDR3: TGTGCCAGTAGACAACAGGGGGCCGTTGAAAAACTGTTTTTT.

The rearrangement links TRBV29-1 to TRBJ1-1; perhaps TRBD1 as D (5 bases). V lost 7 bases, J lost 8 bases, and 17 bases lay in between. Germline V CDR1 and CDR2: SQVTM, ANQGSEA. This CDR3 comprises 12 residues. In DNA form, the CDR3 reads TGCAGCGGGAGAGGACAAAGACAAGAAGCTTTCTTT. Encoded protein: CSGRGQRQEAFF.

V is TRBV28 and J is TRBJ2-5; the match to TRBD1 covers 9 bases. Germline-derived CDR1 and CDR2 are MDHEN and SYDVKM. CDR3 length: 13 residues. The V segment lost 5 bases and the J segment 4 bases; nucleotides outside the gene matches: 2. The CDR3 spells CASSPGQGETQYF. The CDR3 DNA reads as TGTGCCAGCAGTCCGGGACAGGGAGAGACCCAGTACTTC.

The chain carries TRBV5-6 and TRBJ2-7; D perhaps matches TRBD1 (6 bases). CDR3 length: 15 residues. CDR1 is SGHDT, CDR2 YYEEEE, per germline. V was trimmed by 1 base and J by 3 bases, leaving 14 bases between them. The CDR3 loop reads CASSLLGGEDYEQYF. In DNA, the CDR3 is TGTGCCAGCAGCTTGTTAGGGGGAGAGGACTACGAGCAGTACTTC.

The chain joins TRBV7-9 to TRBJ1-2; D is uncertain. The ends were cut back, 5 bases at V and 13 bases at J, with 17 bases in the middle. This CDR3 has 12 amino acids. CDR1 and CDR2 (germline): SEHNR, FQNEAQ (reference sequence). The DNA of the CDR3 is TGTGCCAGCAGCACGATAGGCCAGCCGGGCACCTTC. Residues: CASSTIGQPGTF.

The chain recombines TRBV11-3 with TRBJ2-7; D unresolved. The CDR3 totals 13 residues. Germline CDR1 and CDR2: SGHNT and YENEEA. The V and J ends lost 8 bases and 2 bases respectively, with 13 bases between them. The CDR3 region is CASGPYLTYEQYF. The DNA for the CDR3 is TGTGCCAGCGGGCCGTACTTAACCTACGAGCAGTACTTC.

This chain connects TRBV27 to TRBJ2-7, with 8 bases fitting TRBD1. V lost 5 bases to trimming and J lost 2 bases; unmatched junction nucleotides: 11. CDR3 length: 16 residues. Per germline, CDR1 MNHEY and CDR2 SMNVEV (reference sequence). The CDR3 loop reads CASSPAGGASPYEQYF. The CDR3 nucleotides read TGTGCCAGCAGTCCCGCAGGGGGCGCTTCTCCCTACGAGCAGTACTTC.